The T cell receptor beta chain described here comes from a study of T cells in Graves' hyperthyroidism and ophthalmopathy. This clonotype was found many times. TCR beta CDR3 regions were amplified from RNA transcripts. Using the HTBI primer set, a first-round RT-PCR was run on the TCR CDR3. TCRdb recomputed calls from the multiplex PCR reads with MiXCR, one row per CDR3 protein. The sample contains approximately 380,000 distinct CDR3 sequences, about an eighth of which appear only once. Criteria for exclusion of patients were uncontrolled infection, other autoimmune disease, pregnancy or lactation. The germline V and J ends were trimmed by 4 bases and 1 base, with 9 bases remaining between them. The CDR3 contains 14 residues.

The source material was blood. The receptor was derived from a man aged 50 or older with Graves' ophthalmopathy. The genes are TRBV12-3 or TRBV12-4 and TRBJ2-3; D not certain. The CDR3 loop is CASSSPPRTDTQYF. In DNA, the CDR3 is TGTGCCAGCAGTTCTCCCCCCCGCACAGATACGCAGTATTTT.